Below are 16 T cell receptor beta chains sequenced from a single sample in a study of blood T cell repertoires in COVID-19. Measured with immunoSEQ multiplex PCR; TCRdb has only the in-frame clones, and not every one. The sample lists about 160,000 clones, 70% to 90% seen once, with about 2.8% in the top ten. The sequencing input was peripheral blood. The receptors shown here come from a man aged 60-69 years with acute or convalescent COVID-19.

CDR3 DNA: TGTGCCAGCAGTTACTTCGGCTACGAGCAGTACTTC. Protein: CASSYFGYEQYF. V usage is TRBV6-2 or TRBV6-3 and J usage is TRBJ2-7; D uncertain. This CDR3 is built from 12 residues. Trimming stripped 1 base from V and 3 bases from J, with 4 bases between. Per the germline V gene, CDR1 is MNHEY and CDR2 is SVGEGT.

The sample holds one count of this clone. The CDR3 nucleotides are TGTGCCAGCAGCTTAATGGAATCATTAGCGGGGTACACAGATACGCAGTATTTT. Translation gives CASSLMESLAGYTDTQYF. The rearrangement joins TRBV7-9 to TRBJ2-3; TRBD2 matches 8 bases. V lost 2 bases to trimming and J lost 2 bases; unmatched junction nucleotides: 12. There are 18 residues in the CDR3. Germline values: CDR1 SEHNR, CDR2 FQNEAQ (reference sequence).

This sequence joins TRBV21-1 and TRBJ1-4; TRBD1 is the table's D call, not checked against the DNA. TRBV21-1 is a known pseudogene. The length of the CDR3 is 18 residues. The CDR3 coding sequence is TGTGCCAGCAGCAAAGCTGAGGGACAGGGGTATGGCAATGAAAAACTGTTTTTT. It translates to CASSKAEGQGYGNEKLFF.

This clone has just one count. The rearrangement links TRBV19 to TRBJ1-5; no definite D call. Germline V gene data show CDR1 as LNHDA and CDR2 as SQIVND (reference sequence). V lost 3 bases, J lost 2 bases, and 11 bases lay in between. This CDR3 contains 15 residues. The CDR3: CASSISRTGNQPQHF. The CDR3 nucleotides read TGTGCCAGTAGTATTTCCCGAACGGGCAATCAGCCCCAGCATTTT.

The CDR3 protein is CASSFWGPGTSKKTQYF. The CDR3 DNA sequence: TGTGCCAGCAGCTTTTGGGGTCCGGGGACTTCCAAAAAGACCCAGTACTTC. The chain joins TRBV5-8 to TRBJ2-5; possible D gene TRBD2, 6 bases. V was trimmed by 2 bases and J by 6 bases, leaving 23 bases between them. This CDR3 region has 17 residues. CDR1 and CDR2 (germline): SGHTS, YDEGEE.

CDR3 loop: CASSYGEDRRETQYF. CDR3 coding DNA: TGTGCCAGCAGTTATGGGGAAGACAGGCGAGAGACCCAGTACTTC. The chain employs TRBV6-5 and TRBJ2-5; maybe TRBD1 (6 bases). Germline-derived CDR1 and CDR2 are MNHEY and SVGAGI. The V and J ends lost 3 bases and 4 bases respectively, with 15 bases between them. The CDR3 loop spans 15 amino acids.

The chain carries TRBV7-8 and TRBJ2-3; 15 bases align to TRBD2. V was pared by 1 base and J by 4 bases, with 3 bases of the junction left unmatched. CDR1 SGHVS and CDR2 FQNEAQ come from the germline V gene. CDR3 length: 17 amino acids. CDR3 coding DNA: TGTGCCAGCAGCTTAGTCCGGACTAGCGGGGGGGCAGATACGCAGTATTTT. Translated: CASSLVRTSGGADTQYF.

The V and J genes are TRBV11-1 and TRBJ2-5, with D possibly matching TRBD2 (8 bases). The germline V gene has CDR1 SGHAT and CDR2 FQDESV (reference sequence). Deletions cut 0 bases from V and 4 bases from J, with 15 bases between. The length of the CDR3 is 16 residues. The CDR3 region has the DNA TGTGCCAGCAGCTTAGCGGGGACTAGACAGGGAGAGACCCAGTACTTC. Translated, it gives CASSLAGTRQGETQYF. The variable domain in full, completed from reference TRBV11-1 and TRBJ2-5, reads EAEVAQSPRYKITEKSQAVAFWCDPISGHATLYWYRQILGQGPELLVQFQDESVVDDSQLPKDRFSAERLKGVDSTLKIQPAELGDSAMYLCASSLAGTRQGETQYFGPGTRLLVL.

The rearrangement links TRBV7-8 to TRBJ2-7; TRBD2 matches at 10 bases. This CDR3 is 14 amino acids long. V shed 5 bases, J shed 3 bases, and the junction held 4 bases outside the gene matches. Germline V gene data show CDR1 as SGHVS and CDR2 as FQNEAQ. The CDR3 nucleotides read TGTGCCAGCAGCACCAGGACTAGCGGCTACGAGCAGTACTTC. This sequence encodes CASSTRTSGYEQYF.

The CDR3 DNA reads as TGTGCCAGCAGCCGCGTCCTGGCGGGGGGGCCTAGGACCAAAAACATTCAGTACTTC. Amino acid sequence: CASSRVLAGGPRTKNIQYF. The gene calls are TRBV3-1 (or the pseudogene TRBV3-2) and TRBJ2-4, with 9 positions matching TRBD2. Germline values: CDR1 LGHDT, CDR2 YNNKEL (reference sequence). Trimming cost V 4 bases and J 2 bases; bases outside gene matches: 15. The CDR3 spans 19 residues.

CDR3 DNA: TGTGCCAGCAGCTTGTTTGAAGGGGTTCGGTCACCCCTCCACTTT. Translated, it gives CASSLFEGVRSPLHF. The rearrangement uses TRBV5-6 and TRBJ1-6; tentative D call: TRBD1 (5 bases). Trimming pared 1 base from V and 10 bases from J, leaving 15 bases between. Germline V gene data show CDR1 as SGHDT and CDR2 as YYEEEE. The CDR3 has 15 residues.

This rearrangement joins TRBV24-1 to TRBJ2-3; no clear D gene. The CDR3 consists of 13 residues. CDR1 is KGHDR, CDR2 SFDVKD, per germline. V lost 5 bases to trimming and J lost 3 bases, with 8 bases between them. The DNA for the CDR3 is TGTGCCACCAGTGGCTTCAGTACAGATACGCAGTATTTT. This translates into CATSGFSTDTQYF.

The genes are TRBV4-2 and TRBJ1-3, with 7 nucleotides matching TRBD1. CDR1 LGHNA and CDR2 YNFKEQ come from the germline V gene. Unmatched junction bases numbered 4, after V lost 1 base and J lost 4 bases. The CDR3 spans 15 residues. The CDR3 DNA reads as TGTGCCAGCAGCCAAGTTCGGGGACAGGGAAACACCATATATTTT. Protein: CASSQVRGQGNTIYF.

The gene calls are TRBV5-4 and TRBJ1-2; D remains unclear. Trimming pared 0 bases from V and 2 bases from J, leaving 11 bases between. The germline V gene encodes CDR1 SGHNT and CDR2 YYREEE (reference sequence). The CDR3 consists of 15 residues. As DNA, the CDR3 is TGTGCCAGCAGCTTGGGTGGGCAGGCGAACTATGGCTACACCTTC. Translating it yields CASSLGGQANYGYTF.

The chain recombines TRBV18 with TRBJ1-3, with unresolved D. Germline values: CDR1 KGHSH, CDR2 LQKENI. V was cut by 3 bases and J by 0 bases, with 21 bases left in between. The CDR3 has 19 amino acids. The CDR3 region has the DNA TGTGCCAGCTCACCTAGGACTATCACGGAGAATTACTCTGGAAACACCATATATTTT. It codes for CASSPRTITENYSGNTIYF.

This clone was recorded only once. The rearrangement uses TRBV5-1 and TRBJ2-2, with D possibly matching TRBD2 (5 bases). The CDR3 runs 16 residues. The germline V gene encodes CDR1 SGHRS and CDR2 YFSETQ. Trimming pared 0 bases from V and 7 bases from J, leaving 16 bases between. The chain's CDR3 is CASSLVGNRRNGELFF. CDR3 bases: TGCGCCAGCAGCTTGGTGGGGAATCGGAGGAACGGGGAGCTGTTTTTT.